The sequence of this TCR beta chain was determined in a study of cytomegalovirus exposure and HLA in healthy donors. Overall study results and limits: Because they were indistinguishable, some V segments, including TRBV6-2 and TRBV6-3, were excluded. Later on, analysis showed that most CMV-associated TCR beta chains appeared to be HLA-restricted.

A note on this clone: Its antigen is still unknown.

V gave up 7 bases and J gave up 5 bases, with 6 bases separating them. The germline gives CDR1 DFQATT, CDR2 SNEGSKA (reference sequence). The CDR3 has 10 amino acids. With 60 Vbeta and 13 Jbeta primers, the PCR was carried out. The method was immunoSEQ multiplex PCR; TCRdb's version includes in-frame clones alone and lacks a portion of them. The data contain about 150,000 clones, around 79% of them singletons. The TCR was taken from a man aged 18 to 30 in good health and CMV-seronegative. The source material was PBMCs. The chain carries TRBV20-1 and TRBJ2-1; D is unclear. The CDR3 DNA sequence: TGCAGTGGACTCGACAATGAGCAGTTCTTC. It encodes CSGLDNEQFF.